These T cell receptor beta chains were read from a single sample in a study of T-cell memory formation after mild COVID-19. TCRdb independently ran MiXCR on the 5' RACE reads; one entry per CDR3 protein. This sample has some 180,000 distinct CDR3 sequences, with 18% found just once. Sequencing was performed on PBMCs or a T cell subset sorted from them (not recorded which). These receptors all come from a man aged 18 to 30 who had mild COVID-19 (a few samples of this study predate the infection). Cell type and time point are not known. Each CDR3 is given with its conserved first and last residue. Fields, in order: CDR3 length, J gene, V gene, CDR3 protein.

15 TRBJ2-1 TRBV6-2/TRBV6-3 CASTTGLASYNEQFF
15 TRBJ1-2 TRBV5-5 CASSFPGQGYYGYTF
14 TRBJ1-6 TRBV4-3 CASSQDRPNSPLHF
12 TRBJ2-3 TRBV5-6 CASGRTSYTQYF
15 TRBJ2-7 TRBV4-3 CASSQDLRGLYEQYF
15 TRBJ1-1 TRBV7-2 CASSMNRGGLTEAFF
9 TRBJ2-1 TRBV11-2 CASGYEQFF
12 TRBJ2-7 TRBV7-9 CASSFEGREQYF
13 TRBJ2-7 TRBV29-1 CSASPGQGREQYF
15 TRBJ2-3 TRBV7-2 CASSLWGDLGDTQYF
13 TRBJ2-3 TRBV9 CASSPPRTDTQYF
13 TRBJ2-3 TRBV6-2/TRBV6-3 CASTRANTDTQYF
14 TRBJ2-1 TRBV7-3 CASSLTFAGTEQFF
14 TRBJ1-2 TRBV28 CASSLSQGYYGYTF
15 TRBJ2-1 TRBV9 CASSVGGKEGNEQFF
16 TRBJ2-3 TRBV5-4 CASSWGSGGETDTQYF
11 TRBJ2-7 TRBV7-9 CASSRYREQYF
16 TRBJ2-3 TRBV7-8 CGSSQVRVRDTDTQYF
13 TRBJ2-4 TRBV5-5 CASSFLAKNIQYF
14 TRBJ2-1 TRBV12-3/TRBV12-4 CASTLGLANNEQFF
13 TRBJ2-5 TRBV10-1 CASSKTGFGTQYF
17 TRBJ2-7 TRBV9 CASSPGSGGAEHNEQYF
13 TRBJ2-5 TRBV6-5 CASSRREQETQYF
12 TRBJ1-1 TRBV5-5 CASSPSFTEAFF
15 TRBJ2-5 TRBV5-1 CASSLGAGPRETQYF
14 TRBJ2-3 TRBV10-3 CAISGFGASDTQYF
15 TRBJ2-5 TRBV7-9 CASTLGSGEQETQYF
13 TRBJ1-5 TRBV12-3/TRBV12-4 CASRRRQDQPQHF
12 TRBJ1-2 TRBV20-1 CSARDSGVYYTF
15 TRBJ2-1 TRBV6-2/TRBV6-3 CASSYASGANNEQFF
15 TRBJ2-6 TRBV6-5 CASTDLPPGANVLTF
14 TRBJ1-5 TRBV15 CATSRVGWGQPQHF
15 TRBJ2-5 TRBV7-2 CASTLAGQTQETQYF
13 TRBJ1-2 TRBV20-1 CSARDYRGHGYTF
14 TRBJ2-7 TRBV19 CASSIPDRVYEQYF
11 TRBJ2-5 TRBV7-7 CASSYGGTQYF
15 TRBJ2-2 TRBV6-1 CASSVIAGVAGELFF
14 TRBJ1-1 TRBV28 CASSLSIGGTEAFF
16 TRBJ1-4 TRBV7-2 CASSLYTGGMDEKLFF
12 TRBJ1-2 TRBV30 CAWSPLRYGYTF
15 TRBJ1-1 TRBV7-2 CASSLLAVGLTEAFF
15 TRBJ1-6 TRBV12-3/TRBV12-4 CASTPSSERRSPLHF
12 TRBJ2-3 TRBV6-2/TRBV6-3 CASSYGPGTQYF
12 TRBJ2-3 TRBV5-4 CASSLQTDTQYF
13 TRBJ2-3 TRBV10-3 CAIKTFSTDTQYF
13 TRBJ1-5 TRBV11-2 CASSWGQAQPQHF
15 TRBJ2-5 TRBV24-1 CATSDFTSSGETQYF
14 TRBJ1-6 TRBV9 CASSARDRDSPLHF
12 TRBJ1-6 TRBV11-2 CASSLPLLSLHF
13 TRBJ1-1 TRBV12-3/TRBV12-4 CASTWDTYTEAFF
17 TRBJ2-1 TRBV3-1 CASSQESPGQGYDEQFF
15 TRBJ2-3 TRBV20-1 CSGRLAGDLTDTQYF
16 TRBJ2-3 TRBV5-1 CASSLAGFQNTDTQYF
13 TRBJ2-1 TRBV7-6 CASSRGPAFGQFF
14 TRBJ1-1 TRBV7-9 CASSPAGADTEAFF
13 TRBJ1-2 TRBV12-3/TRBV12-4 CASRGTGYYGYTF
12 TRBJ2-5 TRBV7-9 CASRPGEKTQYF
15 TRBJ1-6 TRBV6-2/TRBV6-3 CASSYGVSVGSPLHF
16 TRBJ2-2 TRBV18 CASSQSPGTGTGELFF
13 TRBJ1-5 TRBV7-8 CASSLRGLEPQHF